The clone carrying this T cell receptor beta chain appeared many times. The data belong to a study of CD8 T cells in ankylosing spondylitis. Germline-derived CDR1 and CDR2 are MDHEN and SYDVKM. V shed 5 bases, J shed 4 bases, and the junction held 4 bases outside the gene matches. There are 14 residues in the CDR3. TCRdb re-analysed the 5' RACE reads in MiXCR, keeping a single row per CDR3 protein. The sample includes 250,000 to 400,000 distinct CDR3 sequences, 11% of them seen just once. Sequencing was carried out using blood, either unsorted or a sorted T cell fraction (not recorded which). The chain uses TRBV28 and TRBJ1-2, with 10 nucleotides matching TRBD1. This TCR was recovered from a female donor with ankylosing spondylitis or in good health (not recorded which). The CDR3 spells CASSGDRGGYGYTF. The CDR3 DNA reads TGTGCCAGCAGTGGGGACAGGGGTGGCTATGGCTACACCTTC.